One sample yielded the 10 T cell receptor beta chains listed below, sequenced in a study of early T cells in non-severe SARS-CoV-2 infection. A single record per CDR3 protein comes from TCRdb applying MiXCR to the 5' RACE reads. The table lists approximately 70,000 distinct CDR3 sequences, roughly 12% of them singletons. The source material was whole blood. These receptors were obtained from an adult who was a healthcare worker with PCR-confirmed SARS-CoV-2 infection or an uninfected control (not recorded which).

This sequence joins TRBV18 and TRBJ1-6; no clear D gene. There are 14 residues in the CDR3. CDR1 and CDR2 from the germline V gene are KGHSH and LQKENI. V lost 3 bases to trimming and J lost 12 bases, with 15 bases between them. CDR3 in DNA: TGTGCCAGCTCACCTCGGAGCGGCCCCGAACCCCTCCACTTT. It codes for CASSPRSGPEPLHF. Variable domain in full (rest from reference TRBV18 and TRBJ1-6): NAGVMQNPRHLVRRRGQEARLRCSPMKGHSHVYWYRQLPEEGLKFMVYLQKENIIDESGMPKERFSAEFPKEGPSILRIQQVVRGDSAAYFCASSPRSGPEPLHFGNGTRLTVT.

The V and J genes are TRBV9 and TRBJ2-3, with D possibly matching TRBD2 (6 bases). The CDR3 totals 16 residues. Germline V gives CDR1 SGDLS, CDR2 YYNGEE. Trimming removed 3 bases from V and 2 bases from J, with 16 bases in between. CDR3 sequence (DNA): TGTGCCAGCAGCGCCGATAAAAGCGGGTCCACAGATACGCAGTATTTT. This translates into CASSADKSGSTDTQYF.

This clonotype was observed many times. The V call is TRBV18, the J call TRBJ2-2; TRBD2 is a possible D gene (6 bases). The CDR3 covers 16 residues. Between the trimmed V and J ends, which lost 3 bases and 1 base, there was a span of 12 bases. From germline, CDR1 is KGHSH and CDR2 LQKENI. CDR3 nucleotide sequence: TGTGCCAGCTCACCGCCCGGGGGACTGAACACCGGGGAGCTGTTTTTT. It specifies CASSPPGGLNTGELFF.

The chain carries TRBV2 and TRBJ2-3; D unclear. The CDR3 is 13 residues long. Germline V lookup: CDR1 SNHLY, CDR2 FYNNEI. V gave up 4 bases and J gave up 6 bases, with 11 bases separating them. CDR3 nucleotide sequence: TGTGCCAGCAGTGCCGGCTCCTTGGATACGCAGTATTTT. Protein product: CASSAGSLDTQYF.

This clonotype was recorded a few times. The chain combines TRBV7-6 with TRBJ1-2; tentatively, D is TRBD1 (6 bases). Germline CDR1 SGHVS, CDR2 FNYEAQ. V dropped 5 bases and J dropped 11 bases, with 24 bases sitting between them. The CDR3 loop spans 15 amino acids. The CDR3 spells CASSLTLQGLDGYTF. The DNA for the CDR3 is TGTGCCAGCAGCCTAACTTTACAGGGACTCGACGGATACACCTTC.

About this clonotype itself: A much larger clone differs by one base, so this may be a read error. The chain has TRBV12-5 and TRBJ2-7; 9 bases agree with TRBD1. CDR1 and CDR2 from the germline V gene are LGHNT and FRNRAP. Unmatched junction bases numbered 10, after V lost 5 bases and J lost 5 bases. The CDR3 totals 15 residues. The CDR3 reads CASGPAGTGTHEQYF. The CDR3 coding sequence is TGTGCTAGTGGTCCTGCCGGGACAGGGACACACGAGCAGTACTTC.

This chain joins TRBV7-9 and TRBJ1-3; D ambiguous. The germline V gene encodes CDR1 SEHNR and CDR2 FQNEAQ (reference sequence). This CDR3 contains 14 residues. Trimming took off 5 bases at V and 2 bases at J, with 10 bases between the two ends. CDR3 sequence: CASSPTGTGNTIYF. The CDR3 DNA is TGTGCCAGCAGCCCGACTGGGACTGGAAACACCATATATTTT.

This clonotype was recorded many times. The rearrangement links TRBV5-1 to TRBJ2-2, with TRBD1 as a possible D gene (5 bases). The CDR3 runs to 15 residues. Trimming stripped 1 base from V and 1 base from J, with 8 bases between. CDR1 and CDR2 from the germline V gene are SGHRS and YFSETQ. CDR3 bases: TGCGCCAGCAGCTTGAGGGGAAAGAACACCGGGGAGCTGTTTTTT. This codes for CASSLRGKNTGELFF.

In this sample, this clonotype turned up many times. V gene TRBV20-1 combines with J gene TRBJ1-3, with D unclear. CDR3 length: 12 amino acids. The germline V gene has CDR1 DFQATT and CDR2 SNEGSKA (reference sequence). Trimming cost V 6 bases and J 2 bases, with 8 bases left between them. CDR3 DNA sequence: TGCAGTGCAAGGGAGGCTGGAAACACCATATATTTT. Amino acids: CSAREAGNTIYF.

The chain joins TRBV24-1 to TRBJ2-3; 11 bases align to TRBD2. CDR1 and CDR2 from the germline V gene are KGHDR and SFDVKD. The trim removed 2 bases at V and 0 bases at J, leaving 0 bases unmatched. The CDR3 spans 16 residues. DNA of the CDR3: TGTGCCACCAGTGATTGGACTAGCGGGAGCACAGATACGCAGTATTTT. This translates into CATSDWTSGSTDTQYF.